These T cell receptor beta chains were read from a single sample in a study of T cells after yellow fever vaccination. TCRdb called the 5' RACE reads again in MiXCR, with one record for every CDR3 protein. This sample has about 25,000 distinct CDR3 sequences, with around 5.5% found just once. This specimen consisted of PBMCs, either bulk or a sorted T-cell subset (CD4+, CD8+, memory, or dextramer-sorted; not recorded which), obtained 15 days after the yellow fever booster vaccination. All receptors derive from a man under 40 who received the YFV17D yellow fever vaccine. Both conserved end residues are part of each CDR3. The D gene is left open where the match is weak. Only some rows state a clone size, as once, few, many or a class for expanded clones.

V,D,size,J,CDR3,DNA
TRBV2,NA,many,TRBJ1-2,CASSEYNNYGYTF,TGTGCCAGCAGTGAATACAACAACTATGGCTACACCTTC
TRBV6-1,TRBD1,many,TRBJ2-3,CASNQDRGTDTQYF,TGTGCCAGCAACCAAGACAGGGGCACAGATACGCAGTATTTT
TRBV15,TRBD2,many,TRBJ2-2,CATGWGGPPGELFF,TGTGCCACCGGCTGGGGAGGGCCCCCCGGGGAGCTGTTTTTT
TRBV15,TRBD2,many,TRBJ2-2,CATSSPSGMEINGELFF,TGTGCCACCAGCAGCCCTAGCGGCATGGAGATTAACGGGGAGCTGTTTTTT
TRBV20-1,NA,many,TRBJ1-5,CSARDRQPGQPQHF,TGCAGTGCTAGAGATCGTCAGCCCGGGCAGCCCCAGCATTTT
TRBV18,NA,NA,TRBJ2-6,CASSPSGANDLTF,TGTGCCAGCTCACCGTCTGGGGCCAACGACCTGACTTTC
TRBV28,NA,many,TRBJ1-3,CASSRRAGNTIYF,TGTGCCAGCAGTCGCCGCGCTGGAAACACCATATATTTT
TRBV18,NA,many,TRBJ1-4,CASSPLEFTTNEKLFF,TGTGCCAGCTCACCTTTGGAATTTACAACTAATGAAAAACTGTTTTTT
TRBV24-1,TRBD2,NA,TRBJ2-1,CATFDSSGSSYNEQFF,TGTGCCACCTTTGATTCTAGCGGGAGCTCCTACAATGAGCAGTTCTTC
TRBV25-1,NA,many,TRBJ2-7,CAIEGASGYEQYF,TGTGCCATCGAAGGGGCTTCGGGGTACGAGCAGTACTTC
TRBV23-1,TRBD2,many,TRBJ2-1,CASERGDSYNEQFF,TGCGCCAGCGAGCGGGGGGACTCCTACAATGAGCAGTTCTTC
TRBV5-1,NA,many,TRBJ2-6,CASSPGASGANVLTF,TGCGCCAGCAGCCCCGGTGCCTCTGGGGCCAACGTCCTGACTTTC
TRBV5-4,NA,many,TRBJ2-1,CASSPIAGEQFF,TGTGCCAGCAGCCCGATAGCCGGGGAGCAGTTCTTC
TRBV14,NA,many,TRBJ1-3,CASSQVGGFSGNTIYF,TGTGCCAGCAGCCAAGTAGGGGGATTTTCTGGAAACACCATATATTTT
TRBV20-1,NA,many,TRBJ1-1,CSAPEGRGITEAFF,TGCAGTGCTCCAGAAGGGAGAGGAATCACTGAAGCTTTCTTT
TRBV20-1,TRBD2,many,TRBJ2-5,CSAPTSGKGQETQYF,TGCAGTGCGCCGACTAGCGGGAAAGGACAAGAGACCCAGTACTTC
TRBV12-3/TRBV12-4,NA,many,TRBJ1-1,CATRRGRGDTEAFF,TGTGCCACCCGCCGTGGACGGGGGGACACTGAAGCTTTCTTT
TRBV11-2,NA,many,TRBJ2-1,CASSFLQGEGNEQFF,TGTGCCAGCAGCTTCTTACAGGGGGAGGGGAATGAGCAGTTCTTC
TRBV7-8,TRBD2,many,TRBJ2-7,CASSLAIAGGPPYEQYF,TGTGCCAGCAGCTTAGCCATAGCGGGAGGCCCCCCCTACGAGCAGTACTTC
TRBV5-1,TRBD1,many,TRBJ2-2,CASSRVTGGDTGELFF,TGCGCCAGCAGCCGTGTAACAGGGGGCGACACCGGGGAGCTGTTTTTT
TRBV20-1,NA,NA,TRBJ2-2,CCARDPWTANTGELFF,TGCTGTGCTAGAGATCCCTGGACAGCGAACACCGGGGAGCTGTTTTTT
TRBV29-1,NA,many,TRBJ2-7,CSAVTVSVGQYF,TGCAGCGCTGTTACAGTTTCGGTGGGGCAGTACTTC
TRBV18,NA,many,TRBJ2-4,CASSLGEPANIQYF,TGTGCCAGCTCACTGGGTGAGCCAGCAAACATTCAGTACTTC
TRBV9,TRBD1,many,TRBJ1-2,CASSFQPGTGDGYTF,TGTGCCAGCAGCTTCCAACCGGGGACAGGGGATGGCTACACCTTC
TRBV27,NA,many,TRBJ2-7,CASSEQYF,TGTGCCAGCAGCGAGCAGTACTTC
TRBV12-3/TRBV12-4,TRBD1,many,TRBJ1-1,CASRPGTASFNTEAFF,TGTGCCAGCAGGCCCGGGACAGCCTCCTTTAACACTGAAGCTTTCTTT
TRBV27,TRBD2,many,TRBJ2-2,CASRGTRRTGELFF,TGTGCCAGCAGGGGGACTAGACGGACCGGGGAGCTGTTTTTT